These 18 T cell receptor beta chains were all obtained from the same sample, sequenced in a study of blood T cell repertoires in COVID-19. Assay used: immunoSEQ multiplex PCR; TCRdb lists only in-frame clones, some missing. The sample contains some 80,000 clones, more than 75% of which appear only once. Sequencing input: peripheral blood. The receptors were gathered from a woman of 80 years or more with active or convalescent COVID-19.

This chain connects TRBV19 to TRBJ1-6; 8 bases match TRBD1. Germline lookup yields CDR1 LNHDA and CDR2 SQIVND (reference sequence). V gave up 3 bases and J gave up 8 bases; unmatched junction bases: 6. The CDR3 is made up of 15 amino acids. The CDR3 is CASSIQDRVDSPLHF. CDR3 sequence (DNA): TGTGCCAGTAGTATTCAGGACAGGGTTGATTCACCCCTCCACTTT.

The genes are TRBV2 and TRBJ1-4, with D possibly TRBD1 on 6 matching bases. The CDR3 totals 12 residues. Germline assignment: CDR1 SNHLY and CDR2 FYNNEI. Trimming cost V 6 bases and J 8 bases, with 10 bases left between them. The CDR3 coding sequence is TGTGCCAGCAGGACGACAGGCGAAAAACTGTTTTTT. Its protein product is CASRTTGEKLFF.

V and J are TRBV27 and TRBJ1-5, with a possible D match to TRBD1 (5 bases). The CDR3 consists of 15 residues. Germline assignment: CDR1 MNHEY and CDR2 SMNVEV (reference sequence). Between the trimmed V and J ends, which lost 3 bases and 2 bases, there was a span of 11 bases. This CDR3 is CASSFGTGGNQPQHF. CDR3 coding DNA: TGTGCCAGCAGTTTTGGAACGGGGGGCAATCAGCCCCAGCATTTT.

The rearrangement uses TRBV24-1 and TRBJ2-2, with 13 nucleotides matching TRBD2. The J segment lost 6 bases and the V segment lost 3 bases, leaving 3 bases of the junction unmatched. Germline CDR1 KGHDR, CDR2 SFDVKD. The CDR3 totals 16 residues. The CDR3 DNA reads TGTGCCACCAGTGATCGGACTAGCGGGGGCCCCGGGGAGCTGTTTTTT. It translates to CATSDRTSGGPGELFF.

The V call is TRBV7-8, the J call TRBJ2-4, with a tentative D call TRBD2 (5 bases). Per germline, CDR1 SGHVS and CDR2 FQNEAQ. With 5 bases removed from V and 8 bases from J, the gap between germline ends came to 16 bases. The CDR3 runs 14 residues. CDR3: CASSVGASADIQYF. CDR3 in DNA: TGTGCCAGCAGCGTGGGAGCTTCTGCGGACATTCAGTACTTC.

This clone was seen only a few times. The chain links TRBV28 to TRBJ2-7; 9 bases map to TRBD1. After removal of 4 bases from V and 5 bases from J, the junction contained 9 bases not matched to a gene. This CDR3 is 15 amino acids long. The germline V gene encodes CDR1 MDHEN and CDR2 SYDVKM. CDR3 bases: TGTGCCAGCAGTTCCTCCGGGACAGGGAGACACGAGCAGTACTTC. Its protein product is CASSSSGTGRHEQYF.

The genes are TRBV29-1 and TRBJ2-7; D perhaps matches TRBD1 (6 bases). From germline, CDR1 is SQVTM and CDR2 ANQGSEA. The V gene lost 6 bases and the J gene lost 4 bases, with 13 bases spanning the gap. This CDR3 has 12 amino acids. The CDR3 region is CSVTGTRYEQYF. The CDR3 coding sequence is TGCAGCGTGACCGGGACAAGGTACGAGCAGTACTTC.

The chain employs TRBV19 and TRBJ2-2, with D possibly being TRBD1 (6 bases). V shed 8 bases and J shed 0 bases, with 16 bases lying between them. The germline CDR1 and CDR2 sequences are LNHDA and SQIVND (reference sequence). The CDR3 runs to 16 residues. CDR3 DNA sequence: TGTGCCAGTCCAACCGACAGGAACCCGAACACCGGGGAGCTGTTTTTT. Protein: CASPTDRNPNTGELFF.

The V and J genes are TRBV6-5 and TRBJ1-1; no clear D. V dropped 4 bases and J dropped 4 bases, with 16 bases sitting between them. Per germline, CDR1 MNHEY and CDR2 SVGAGI. This CDR3 contains 15 residues. In nucleotides, the CDR3 is TGTGCCAGCAGTTCGCGTGGAGGTGGAGTCACTGAAGCTTTCTTT. It codes for CASSSRGGGVTEAFF.

The V call is TRBV7-2, the J call TRBJ1-2, with a weak D call TRBD1 (5 bases). CDR3 length: 14 residues. V was cut by 1 base and J by 3 bases, with 9 bases left in between. Germline CDR1 and CDR2: SGHTA and FQGNSA. CDR3 region: CASSLEPGHYGYTF. As DNA, the CDR3 is TGTGCCAGCAGCTTAGAACCAGGGCACTATGGCTACACCTTC.

This clone was observed once. The chain has TRBV7-9 and TRBJ2-2; D call uncertain. Trimming shortened V by 11 bases and J by 3 bases, and 10 bases separated the two germline ends. The CDR3 runs to 12 residues. The germline CDR1 and CDR2 sequences are SEHNR and FQNEAQ (reference sequence). CDR3 amino acids: CACGPDTGELFF. CDR3 sequence (DNA): TGTGCCTGCGGTCCAGACACCGGGGAGCTGTTTTTT.

The chain couples TRBV28 to TRBJ1-1, with D possibly TRBD1 on 6 matching bases. The germline V and J ends were trimmed by 6 bases and 5 bases, with 19 bases remaining between them. CDR1 is MDHEN and CDR2 is SYDVKM in the germline V gene. The CDR3 contains 15 residues. This CDR3 is CASSLPTGSLTEAFF. In DNA, the CDR3 is TGTGCCAGCAGCCTCCCGACAGGATCACTGACTGAAGCTTTCTTT.

V is TRBV7-9 and J is TRBJ1-2; no definite D call. Trimming took 5 bases from V and 1 from J, leaving 11 bases between them. There are 14 residues in the CDR3. CDR1 and CDR2 from the germline V gene are SEHNR and FQNEAQ (reference sequence). Here the CDR3 DNA reads TGTGCCAGCAGCAGGATAGACTATAACTATGGCTACACCTTC. This sequence encodes CASSRIDYNYGYTF.

This chain uses TRBV28 with TRBJ2-7, with D perhaps TRBD1 (5 bases). Between the trimmed V and J ends, which lost 10 bases and 5 bases, there was a span of 12 bases. Germline V gene lookup returns CDR1 MDHEN and CDR2 SYDVKM. This CDR3 is 11 amino acids long. In nucleotides, the CDR3 is TGTGCCATTCAAAAGGGGAACGAGCAGTACTTC. Its translation is CAIQKGNEQYF.

The rearrangement links TRBV15 to TRBJ2-7, with TRBD1 matching over 9 bases. CDR1 is LNHNV, CDR2 YYDKDF, per germline (reference sequence). This CDR3 comprises 12 residues. V lost 4 bases, J lost 7 bases, and 2 bases stayed unmatched. CDR3 in amino acids: CATSIGTGEQYF. The DNA for the CDR3 is TGTGCCACCAGCATTGGGACAGGGGAGCAGTACTTC.

This chain uses TRBV6-6 with TRBJ2-2, with D hard to call. The V gene lost 6 bases and the J gene lost 1 base, with 6 bases spanning the gap. Germline V gene sequence: CDR1 MNHNY, CDR2 SVGAGI (reference sequence). The CDR3 contains 13 residues. CDR3 coding DNA: TGTGCCAGCAGCCCTATGAACACCGGGGAGCTGTTTTTT. This sequence encodes CASSPMNTGELFF.

This chain links TRBV12-3 or TRBV12-4 with TRBJ1-1; D gene ambiguous. Trimming stripped 7 bases from V and 1 base from J, with 7 bases between. The CDR3 covers 12 residues. DNA for the CDR3: TGTGCCAGCACCCTCAGGAACACTGAAGCTTTCTTT. This encodes CASTLRNTEAFF.

V is TRBV10-3 and J is TRBJ1-2; possibly TRBD1 for D (6 bases). V lost 2 bases and J 6 bases, leaving 16 bases between the germline ends. The CDR3 covers 15 residues. The germline V gene has CDR1 ENHRY and CDR2 SYGVKD. The CDR3 DNA reads as TGTGCCATCAGTGAGCCCCAGACAGGCAGAAATGGCTACACCTTC. Protein sequence: CAISEPQTGRNGYTF.